This T cell receptor (beta chain) derives from a study of blood T cell repertoires in COVID-19. This CDR3 has 14 amino acids. Germline CDR1 is SNHLY and CDR2 is FYNNEI. V lost 3 bases and J lost 2, with 8 bases in between. Repertoires were generated with immunoSEQ multiplex PCR, while TCRdb's copy carries only in-frame clones and drops some. The table has about 98,000 clones, 81% seen once. The clonotype comes from a woman aged 80 or older with acute or convalescent COVID-19. J is TRBJ1-5 and V is TRBV2; D is unclear. The sample consisted of peripheral blood. CDR3 loop: CASSERRGNQPQHF. Written as DNA, the CDR3 is TGTGCCAGCAGTGAGCGGAGGGGCAATCAGCCCCAGCATTTT.